This TCR beta chain was identified during a study of naive and memory T cell subsets (TCRdb year 2017). Regarding the research as a whole: An open-source, UMI-based TCR alpha and beta sequencing pipeline was applied to sorted naive and memory peripheral blood T cell subsets. RNA was DNase-treated and reverse transcribed with TCR constant-region primers, mostly using SuperScript III. Complete agreement was observed between the functional CMV T cell responses and the IgG serology results.

The table lists this clonotype with a few counts. The clone's antigen remains unknown. Base quality data are lacking; no much larger clone is found one base away. Paper-wide results and their limitations: Gini index rose and Shannon and inverse Simpson diversity fell from naive through CM, EM and EMRA in both CD4 and CD8 cells. A power law was followed by TCR abundance, with an exponent that differed between naive and memory subsets but was consistent across the three individuals. Clonotypes were defined as single alpha or beta chain sequences, not paired alpha/beta receptors. Once error correction was done, more than 85% of naive TCR sequences showed up just once, which made the naive abundance distributions much steeper than those of the memory subsets. The repertoire findings for the naive and memory subsets could not be validated, as no ground truth was available. RNA-based TCR counts may be affected by expression changes linked to T cell activation and differentiation. Naive repertoires, especially CD8, contained a few larger clonotypes, possibly memory cells re-expressing CD45RA.

Separate amplification of TCR alpha and beta chain libraries was performed from the second PCR step onward. Donor CMV status was determined by IFNgamma production from CD4+ T cells after overnight stimulation of fresh PBMCs with CMV viral lysate. CD4 T cells were positively selected with Miltenyi beads, followed by positive selection of CD8 T cells from the CD4-negative fraction. After staining for CD3, CD4, CD8, CD45RA, CD27 and a live/dead dye, cells were sorted on a BD Aria II into four subsets based on CD45RA and CD27. Blood came from a few healthy volunteers, each fractionated into CD4 and CD8 T cells and then into four differentiation subsets. Roughly 110 ml of peripheral blood was collected from each donor, and PBMC were isolated by Ficoll-Paque PLUS density-gradient centrifugation. The sorted cells were lysed in RLT buffer, after which RNA was extracted using a Qiagen RNeasy kit and kept at -80 degrees C.

From the cysteine through the phenylalanine, the CDR3 covers 14 amino acids. The only DNA kept is the CDR3, 42 bases in frame from the first base. In the germline V gene (reference sequence), CDR1 corresponds to DFQATT and CDR2 to SNEGSKA. V loses 0 bases of germline sequence and J loses 1 base, and the interval between the two ends is 9 bases. The method was UMI-ligation and nested PCR. To cover both TRBC1 and TRBC2, the beta constant-region primer consisted of an equimolar mix of two oligonucleotides. A single-stranded oligonucleotide bearing the SP2 primer plus a 12-nucleotide UMI was ligated onto the 3' end of the cDNA by T4 RNA ligase 1. Four rounds of PCR were used to amplify ligated cDNA, with nested alpha and beta constant-region primers being used together with the SP2 primer. Incubation of the ligation reaction was carried out at 16 degrees C for roughly 18-24 hours. PCR2 was usually performed as a SYBR Green qPCR and halted at a preset threshold so that over-amplification would not occur. Apart from the first purification, every purification step used Agencourt AMPure XP magnetic beads. Libraries were quantified by Qubit and checked on a TapeStation, where a main peak was expected near 650 bp. Pooled libraries were sequenced on an Illumina MiSeq using v2 2x251 paired-end kits, and typically roughly 0.95-2.2 million reads were obtained per sample. Libraries were pooled at approximately 3.7 nM per sample, and about 4.5-7.5% PhiX was added to improve cluster recognition. As for the authors' bioinformatics: V and J genes were assigned to Demultiplexor-processed FASTQ reads by Decombinator through tag matching, with a single base-pair mismatch being allowed. By using UMIs, Collapsinator corrected both sequencing errors and the frequency errors caused by PCR heterogeneity. CDR3Translator translated TCRs and extracted CDR3s from the conserved cysteine to the FGXG phenylalanine, flagging non-productive sequences. Gini, Shannon entropy and inverse Simpson indices were computed after subsampling the repertoires to the same number of UMI-defined TCRs. Power-law fits to clonotype abundance distributions were performed by maximum likelihood within the linear range. On one naive CD8 sample, the pipeline and MIGEC gave similar UMI counts, unique TCR numbers and clonal distributions. One analysis removed from the naive repertoire any naive TCRs that were also found in any memory subset from the same donor. The repertoires were searched for about 7,000 CMV-associated CDR3 sequences that had been compiled from VDJdb and a published dataset. The raw public reads went through TCRdb reprocessing: fastp at Q25, MiXCR clone calling, in-frame beta chains kept. Here each entry gathers all rows of one CDR3 protein and keeps the most common genes and DNA. In this record, the V and J calls reflect TCRdb's handling and not the investigators' own analysis. In all, the sample holds approximately 140,000 distinct CDR3 sequences, and approximately 17% of those were seen once. Roughly 0.14% of the sample is in the top ten clones.

This sequence uses TRBV20-1 and TRBJ2-5; TRBD2 could be the D gene, as 6 bases match. The TCR was taken from a human donor in good health. The sequenced material came from naive CD4+ T cells from blood. What the cell subset or site label conveys for this sample: naive T cells, CD45RA high CD27+. In nucleotides, the sequence is TGCAGTGCTAGAGAAGGACTACTCCAAGAGACCCAGTACTTC. It translates to CSAREGLLQETQYF.